This TCR beta chain was obtained from a study of blood T cell repertoires in COVID-19. Data came from immunoSEQ multiplex PCR; TCRdb stores just in-frame clones and leaves some out. Altogether about 340,000 clones are present, 83% being singletons, with the ten largest covering around 3%. The sample taken for sequencing was peripheral blood. This receptor was taken from a man younger than 45 with active or convalescent COVID-19.

Here the CDR3 DNA reads TGTGCCGCTACAGGGTTTAGTGGCTACACCTTC. Translating it yields CAATGFSGYTF. V usage is TRBV28 and J usage is TRBJ1-2; perhaps TRBD1 as D (6 bases). Germline loops: CDR1 MDHEN, CDR2 SYDVKM. The CDR3 consists of 11 residues. Between the trimmed V and J ends, which lost 11 bases and 7 bases, there was a span of 14 bases.